The rows below give T cell receptor beta chains drawn from one sample of a study of blood T cells in healthy people across ages. MiXCR, run by TCRdb on the 5' RACE reads, gives a single entry per CDR3 protein. The sample lists more than 900,000 distinct CDR3 sequences; under 30% were seen once. This sample was shared with a second study, whose subject was T cells of mothers and their children.

The sample comprised blood. The receptors stem from a girl aged 2-10 years in good health. CDR3s leave out the opening cysteine and the closing phenylalanine or tryptophan. Fields, in order: V gene, clone size, J gene, CDR3 protein. Clone sizes are given selectively: once, few, many, or a class where the clone is expanded.

v_gene: TRBV14
abundance: NA
j_gene: TRBJ2-5
CDR3aa: ASSQVSGSPQETQY

v_gene: TRBV7-9
abundance: many
j_gene: TRBJ2-5
CDR3aa: ASSLAGSQETQY

v_gene: TRBV2
abundance: NA
j_gene: TRBJ2-1
CDR3aa: ASSAMASRY

v_gene: TRBV5-6
abundance: NA
j_gene: TRBJ2-1
CDR3aa: ASNLARDGGTYNEQF

v_gene: TRBV28
abundance: few
j_gene: TRBJ2-3
CDR3aa: ASSRGTTSTDTQY

v_gene: TRBV4-1
abundance: NA
j_gene: TRBJ2-7
CDR3aa: ASSQAGTSGLYEQY

v_gene: TRBV6-5
abundance: few
j_gene: TRBJ2-5
CDR3aa: ASSSRLAGEEETQY

v_gene: TRBV20-1
abundance: NA
j_gene: TRBJ2-1
CDR3aa: SARSELAGVLEQF

v_gene: TRBV6-1
abundance: NA
j_gene: TRBJ2-6
CDR3aa: ATRAGEAGANVLT

v_gene: TRBV5-1
abundance: NA
j_gene: NA
CDR3aa: ASSFLETNEQF

v_gene: TRBV7-9
abundance: few
j_gene: TRBJ1-3
CDR3aa: ASSLGVQGDSGNTIY

v_gene: TRBV7-3
abundance: NA
j_gene: TRBJ2-2
CDR3aa: ASSPSGETGELF

v_gene: TRBV20-1
abundance: NA
j_gene: TRBJ1-1
CDR3aa: SARTAEAF

v_gene: TRBV29-1
abundance: NA
j_gene: TRBJ2-4
CDR3aa: SVTLGRGDIQY

v_gene: TRBV7-9
abundance: few
j_gene: NA
CDR3aa: ASSLASAEGLRSGQY

v_gene: TRBV10-3
abundance: few
j_gene: TRBJ2-4
CDR3aa: AISDPDRGQNIQY